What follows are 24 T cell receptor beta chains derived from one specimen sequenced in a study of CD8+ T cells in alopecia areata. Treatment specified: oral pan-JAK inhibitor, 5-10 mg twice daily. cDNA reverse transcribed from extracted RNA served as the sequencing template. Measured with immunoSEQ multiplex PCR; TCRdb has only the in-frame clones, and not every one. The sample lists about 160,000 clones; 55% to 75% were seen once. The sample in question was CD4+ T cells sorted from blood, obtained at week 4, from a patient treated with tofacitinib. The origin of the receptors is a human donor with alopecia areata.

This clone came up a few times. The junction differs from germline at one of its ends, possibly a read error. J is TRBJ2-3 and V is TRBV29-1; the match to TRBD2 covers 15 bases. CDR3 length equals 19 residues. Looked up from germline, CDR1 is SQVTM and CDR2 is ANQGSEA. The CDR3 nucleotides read TGCAGCGTAGAAGGGACTAGCGGGGGGCGAGGGGCTAGCACAGATACGCAGTATTTT. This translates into CSVEGTSGGRGASTDTQYF.

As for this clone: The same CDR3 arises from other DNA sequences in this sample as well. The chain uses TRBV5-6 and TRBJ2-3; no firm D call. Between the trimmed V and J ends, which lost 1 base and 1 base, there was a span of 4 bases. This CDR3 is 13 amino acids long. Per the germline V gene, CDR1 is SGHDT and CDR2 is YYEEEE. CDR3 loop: CASSLSRTDTQYF. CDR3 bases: TGTGCCAGCAGCTTGAGTCGCACAGATACGCAGTATTTT.

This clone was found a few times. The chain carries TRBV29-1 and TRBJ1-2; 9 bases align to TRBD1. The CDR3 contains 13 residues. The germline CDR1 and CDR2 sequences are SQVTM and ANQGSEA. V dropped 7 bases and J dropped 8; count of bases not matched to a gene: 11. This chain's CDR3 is CSAKVQGAEGYTF. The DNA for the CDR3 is TGCAGCGCCAAAGTACAGGGGGCCGAGGGCTACACCTTC. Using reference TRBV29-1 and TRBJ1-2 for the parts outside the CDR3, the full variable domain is SAVISQKPSRDICQRGTSLTIQCQVDSQVTMMFWYRQQPGQSLTLIATANQGSEATYESGFVIDKFPISRPNLTFSTLTVSNMSPEDSSIYLCSAKVQGAEGYTFGSGTRLTVV.

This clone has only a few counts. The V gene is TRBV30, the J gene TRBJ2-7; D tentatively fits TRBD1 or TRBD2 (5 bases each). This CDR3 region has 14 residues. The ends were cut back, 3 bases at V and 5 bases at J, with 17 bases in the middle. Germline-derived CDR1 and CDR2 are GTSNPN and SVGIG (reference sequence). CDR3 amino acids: CAWSRLSGTHEQYF. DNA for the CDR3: TGTGCCTGGAGCCGATTATCAGGGACCCACGAGCAGTACTTC.

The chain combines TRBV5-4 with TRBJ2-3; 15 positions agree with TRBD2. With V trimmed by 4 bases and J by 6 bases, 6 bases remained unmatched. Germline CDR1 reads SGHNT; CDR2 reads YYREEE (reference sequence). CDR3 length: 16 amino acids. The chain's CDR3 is CASSGWTSGGVDTQYF. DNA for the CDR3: TGTGCCAGCAGCGGATGGACTAGCGGGGGGGTTGATACGCAGTATTTT.

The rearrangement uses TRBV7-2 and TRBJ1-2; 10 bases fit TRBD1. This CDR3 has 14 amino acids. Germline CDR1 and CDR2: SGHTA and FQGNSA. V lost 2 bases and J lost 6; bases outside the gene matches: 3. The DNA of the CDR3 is TGTGCCAGCAGCTTATTGGGGACAGGGGATGGCTACACCTTC. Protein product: CASSLLGTGDGYTF.

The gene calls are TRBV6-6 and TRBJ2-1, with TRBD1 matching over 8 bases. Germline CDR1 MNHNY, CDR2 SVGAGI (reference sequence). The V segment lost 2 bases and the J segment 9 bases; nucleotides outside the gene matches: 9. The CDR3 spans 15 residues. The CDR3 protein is CASSYAGGTYSEQFF. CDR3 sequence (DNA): TGTGCCAGCAGTTACGCAGGGGGCACTTATTCTGAGCAGTTCTTC.

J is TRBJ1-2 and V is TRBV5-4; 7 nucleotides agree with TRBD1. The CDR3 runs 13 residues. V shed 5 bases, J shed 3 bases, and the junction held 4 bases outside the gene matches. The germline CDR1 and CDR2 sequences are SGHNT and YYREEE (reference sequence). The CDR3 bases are TGTGCCAGCAGGACAGGGTTAGACTATGGCTACACCTTC. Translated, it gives CASRTGLDYGYTF.

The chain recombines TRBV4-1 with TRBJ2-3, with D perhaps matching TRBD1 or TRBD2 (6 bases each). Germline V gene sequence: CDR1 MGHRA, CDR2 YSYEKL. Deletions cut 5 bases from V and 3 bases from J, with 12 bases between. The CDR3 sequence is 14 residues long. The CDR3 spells CASSISGATDTQYF. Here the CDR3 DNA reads TGCGCCAGCAGCATTTCGGGGGCGACAGATACGCAGTATTTT.

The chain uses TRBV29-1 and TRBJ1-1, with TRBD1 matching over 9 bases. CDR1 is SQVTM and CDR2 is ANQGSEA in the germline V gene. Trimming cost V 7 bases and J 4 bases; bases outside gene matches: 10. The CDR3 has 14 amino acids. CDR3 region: CSATGTGRITEAFF. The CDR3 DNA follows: TGCAGCGCCACCGGGACAGGGAGAATCACTGAAGCTTTCTTT.

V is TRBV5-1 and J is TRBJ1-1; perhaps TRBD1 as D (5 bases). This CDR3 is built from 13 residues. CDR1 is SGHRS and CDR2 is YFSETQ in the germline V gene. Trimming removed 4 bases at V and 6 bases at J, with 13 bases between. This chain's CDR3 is CASSRGPDPEAFF. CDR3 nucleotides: TGCGCCAGCAGCAGGGGACCGGACCCTGAAGCTTTCTTT.

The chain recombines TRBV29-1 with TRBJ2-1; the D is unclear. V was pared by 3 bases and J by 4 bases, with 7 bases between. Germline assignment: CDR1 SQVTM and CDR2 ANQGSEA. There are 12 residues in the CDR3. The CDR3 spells CSVEPVYNEQFF. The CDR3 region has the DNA TGCAGCGTTGAGCCAGTATACAATGAGCAGTTCTTC.

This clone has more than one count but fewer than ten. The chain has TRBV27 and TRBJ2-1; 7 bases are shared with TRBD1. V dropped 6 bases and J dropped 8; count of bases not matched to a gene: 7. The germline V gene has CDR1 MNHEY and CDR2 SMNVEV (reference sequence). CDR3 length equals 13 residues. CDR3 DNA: TGTGCCAGCAGCCGAATCACAGGGGATGAGCAGTTCTTC. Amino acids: CASSRITGDEQFF.

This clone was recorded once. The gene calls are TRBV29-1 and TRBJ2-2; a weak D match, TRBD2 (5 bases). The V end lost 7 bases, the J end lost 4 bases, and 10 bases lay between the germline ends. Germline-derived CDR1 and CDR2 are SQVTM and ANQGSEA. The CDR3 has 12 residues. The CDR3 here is CSGASSTGELFF. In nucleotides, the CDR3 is TGCAGCGGGGCTAGCAGCACCGGGGAGCTGTTTTTT.

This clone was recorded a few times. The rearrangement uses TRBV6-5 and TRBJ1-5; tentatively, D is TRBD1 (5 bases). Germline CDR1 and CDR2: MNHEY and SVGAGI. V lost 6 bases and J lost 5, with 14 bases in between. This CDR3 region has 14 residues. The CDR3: CASRGAGHYQPQHF. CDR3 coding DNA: TGTGCCAGCAGAGGGGCAGGTCATTATCAGCCCCAGCATTTT.

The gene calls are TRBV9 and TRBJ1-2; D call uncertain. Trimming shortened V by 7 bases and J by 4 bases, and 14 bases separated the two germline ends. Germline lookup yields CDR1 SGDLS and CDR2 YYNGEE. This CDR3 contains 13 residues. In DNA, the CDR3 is TGTGCCAGCGGTTCAGCACCCGCCTATGGCTACACCTTC. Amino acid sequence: CASGSAPAYGYTF. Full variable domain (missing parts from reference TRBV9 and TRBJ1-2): DSGVTQTPKHLITATGQRVTLRCSPRSGDLSVYWYQQSLDQGLQFLIQYYNGEERAKGNILERFSAQQFPDLHSELNLSSLELGDSALYFCASGSAPAYGYTFGSGTRLTVV.

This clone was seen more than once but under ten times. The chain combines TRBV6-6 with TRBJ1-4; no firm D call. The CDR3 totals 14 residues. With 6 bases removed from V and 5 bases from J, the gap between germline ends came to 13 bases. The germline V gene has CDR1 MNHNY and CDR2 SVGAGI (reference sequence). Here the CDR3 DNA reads TGTGCCAGCAGCCCGCAGACGAACAATGAAAAACTGTTTTTT. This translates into CASSPQTNNEKLFF.

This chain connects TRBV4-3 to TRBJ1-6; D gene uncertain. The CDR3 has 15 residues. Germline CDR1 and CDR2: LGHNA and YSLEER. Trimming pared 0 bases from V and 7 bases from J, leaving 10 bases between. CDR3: CASSQDLGRNSPLHF. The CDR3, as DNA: TGCGCCAGCAGCCAAGATCTGGGCAGGAATTCACCCCTCCACTTT.

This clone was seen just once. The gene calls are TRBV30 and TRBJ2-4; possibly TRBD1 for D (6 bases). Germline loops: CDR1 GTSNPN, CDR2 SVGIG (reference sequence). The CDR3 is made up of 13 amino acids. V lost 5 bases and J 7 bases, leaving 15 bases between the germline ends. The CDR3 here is CAWSFWQGNIQYF. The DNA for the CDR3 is TGTGCCTGGTCCTTCTGGCAGGGGAACATTCAGTACTTC.

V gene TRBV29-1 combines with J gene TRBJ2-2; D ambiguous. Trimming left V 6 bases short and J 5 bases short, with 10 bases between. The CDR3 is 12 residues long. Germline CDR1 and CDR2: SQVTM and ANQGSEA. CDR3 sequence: CSVSEGTGELFF. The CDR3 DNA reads TGCAGCGTATCTGAAGGAACCGGGGAGCTGTTTTTT.

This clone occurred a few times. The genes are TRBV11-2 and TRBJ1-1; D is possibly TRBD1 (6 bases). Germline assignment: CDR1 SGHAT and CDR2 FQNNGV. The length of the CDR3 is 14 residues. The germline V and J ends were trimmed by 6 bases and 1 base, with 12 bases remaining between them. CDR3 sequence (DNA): TGTGCCAGCAGAATAGGGGGGGCGAACACTGAAGCTTTCTTT. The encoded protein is CASRIGGANTEAFF.

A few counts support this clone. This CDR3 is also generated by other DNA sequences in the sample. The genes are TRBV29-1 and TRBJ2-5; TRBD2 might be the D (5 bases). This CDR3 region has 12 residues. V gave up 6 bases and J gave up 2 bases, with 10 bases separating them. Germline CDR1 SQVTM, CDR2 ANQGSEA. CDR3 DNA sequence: TGCAGCGTCGGCTCGGGGCAAGAGACCCAGTACTTC. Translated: CSVGSGQETQYF.

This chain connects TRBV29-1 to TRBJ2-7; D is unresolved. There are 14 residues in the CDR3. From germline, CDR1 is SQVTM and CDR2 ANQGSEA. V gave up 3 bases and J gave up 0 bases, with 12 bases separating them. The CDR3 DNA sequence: TGCAGCGTTGATGTCAGTGCGAGCTCCTACGAGCAGTACTTC. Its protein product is CSVDVSASSYEQYF.

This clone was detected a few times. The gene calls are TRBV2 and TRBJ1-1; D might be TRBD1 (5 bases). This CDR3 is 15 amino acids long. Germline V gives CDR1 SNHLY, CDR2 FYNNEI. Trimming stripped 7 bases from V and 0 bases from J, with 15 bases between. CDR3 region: CASTLMGTMNTEAFF. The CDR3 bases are TGTGCCAGCACCTTGATGGGGACGATGAACACTGAAGCTTTCTTT. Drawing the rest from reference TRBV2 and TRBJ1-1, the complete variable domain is EPEVTQTPSHQVTQMGQEVILRCVPISNHLYFYWYRQILGQKVEFLVSFYNNEISEKSEIFDDQFSVERPDGSNFTLKIRSTKLEDSAMYFCASTLMGTMNTEAFFGQGTRLTVV.